The sequence of this TCR beta chain was determined in a study of blood T cell repertoires in COVID-19 (dated by TCRdb to the early 2020s). Describing the broader study: Samples from collaborators originated in the United States, Italy and Spain and spanned both the acute and convalescent phases of COVID-19. The material from the prospective study consisted of cDNA or gDNA derived from T cells, B-cell-depleted T cells, or PBMCs. Deeply sampled blood TCRbeta repertoires from subjects exposed to, actively infected with, or recovered from COVID-19 were included in the dataset. The repertoires were made available in a free public database intended to serve as a resource for research on the immune response to SARS-CoV-2. The samples were drawn from two sources: the first 160 participants of the ongoing ImmuneRACE study, and over 950 subjects contributed by 6 global collaborators. A de-identified subject ID, COVID-19 status, age in years and sex were almost always included in the sample metadata. Where available, HLA class I and class II types were taken from metadata supplied by the sample provider and were not determined by assay-based typing. Broader findings and caveats from the paper: The quantity of clinical and demographic metadata differed by source and by participant and was supplied without curation.

In the prospective study, participants were 18 to 89 years old, resided in 20 to 30 geographic areas of the United States, and were enrolled through a virtual design. Cohort assignment in the prospective study relied on participant-reported clinical history from a screening survey and a study questionnaire. For ImmuneRACE Cohort 3, a participant was defined as recovered based on two consecutive negative NP/OP PCR tests, clearance by a healthcare professional, or resolution of symptoms. In the prospective study, mobile phlebotomists collected whole blood, serum and a nasopharyngeal or oropharyngeal swab from each participant. Prospective study participants could optionally give additional blood draws and questionnaires over an approximately 2-month period. Before DNA extraction, prospective study blood samples were shipped either frozen or at room temperature. The CDR3 numbers 19 residues from cysteine through phenylalanine. Here the CDR3 DNA is all that survives: 57 bases in frame from base 1. As encoded in the germline V gene, CDR1 is SGHRS while CDR2 is YFSETQ. From V the trimming removes 5 bases and from J it removes 6 bases, while the gene matches leave 23 bases of the junction unaccounted for.

For this clone: The clone's antigen remains unknown. The sample holds no much larger clone one base away, and base qualities are not on file.

TCRbeta CDR3 regions were amplified from genomic DNA by means of the immunoSEQ Assay, a bias-controlled multiplex PCR. For the original study's pipeline: The number of nucleated cells in each sample was estimated by amplification of reference gene primers within the assay. Sequence reads were collapsed and filtered to measure the absolute abundance of every unique TCRbeta CDR3 rearrangement. Productive Simpson clonality was computed per sample as the square root of Simpson's diversity index over productive rearrangements. The table was pulled from immuneACCESS by TCRdb, which kept in-frame rearrangements only. Such tables lose some clones; where checked, under half of the loss comes from unresolved V genes, and the rest has no known cause. V and J calls and clone size are copied from that table; D and trimming were computed from the DNA. For this sample the table gives 300,000 to 350,000 clones, of which 87% were detected only once. The top ten constitute approximately 1% of the sample.

The rearranged chain carries TRBV5-1 and TRBJ1-2, and 9 bases in between align with TRBD1. This TCR was recovered from a woman aged 25 to 39 who had recovered from COVID-19. Sequenced: PBMCs or T cells enriched from blood (not recorded which). This receptor carries the CDR3 CASRVRTGDTTRSGDGYTF. The DNA is TGCGCCAGCAGAGTTCGGACAGGGGATACTACGAGGTCGGGGGATGGCTACACCTTC.